This T cell receptor beta chain was retrieved from a study of blood T cells in healthy people across ages. Findings and caveats of the study: Higher diversity, along with more naive CD4+ cells, distinguished long-lived donors from aged donors.

This CDR3 region has 14 residues. Trimming stripped 4 bases from V and 0 bases from J, with 11 bases between. The germline V gene has CDR1 SGDLS and CDR2 YYNGEE. Then a second PCR, running about 6 to 12 cycles, was carried out with a sample-barcoded 5' primer and a J-beta primer mix. TCRdb re-called the 5' RACE reads through MiXCR, storing one row per CDR3 protein. The repertoire includes over a million distinct CDR3 sequences, around 43% of them detected once, and 15% to 20% sits in the top ten. This clonotype was counted a few times. Its antigen remains unidentified. The donors, aged roughly 6 to 90, were healthy Caucasians from Russia. The authors drew about 10 milliliters of peripheral blood from each donor.

V is TRBV9 and J is TRBJ2-7; D is unclear. Source material: blood. The receptor was derived from a woman in her fifties or sixties in good health. The CDR3 reads CASSIRVHSYEQYF. For the CDR3, the DNA is TGTGCCAGCAGCATCCGGGTCCACTCCTACGAGCAGTACTTC.